The subject of this entry is one T cell receptor (beta chain). Its antigen remains unidentified. This entry belongs to a study of T-cell memory formation after mild COVID-19. Findings of the study overall: Prior to infection, memory already included some responding clones, suggesting cross-reactive memory joined. Later expanders leaned CD4+, whereas clones that contracted between day 15 and 85 were balanced CD4/CD8.

The CDR3 runs to 14 residues. Germline CDR1 WSHSY, CDR2 SAAADI. V gave up 4 bases and J gave up 1 base, with 11 bases separating them. Using constant-segment primers, 5'RACE produced TCR alpha and TCR beta cDNA libraries carrying sample barcodes and UMIs. MiXCR, applied by TCRdb to the 5' RACE reads, yields one record per CDR3 protein. The table lists hundreds of thousands of distinct CDR3 sequences, roughly 21% of them singletons. The rearrangement joins TRBV10-2 to TRBJ2-7, with D possibly being TRBD1 (5 bases). The TCR originated in an adult woman who had mild COVID-19 (a few samples of this study predate the infection). Cell type and time point are not known. Sequencing used PBMCs or a T cell subset sorted from them (not recorded which). Written as DNA, the CDR3 is TGCGCCAGCAGTGGGACACATCAGTCCTACGAGCAGTACTTC. It translates to CASSGTHQSYEQYF.